This T cell receptor beta chain was observed in a study of identical twins. Study results and limitations: Conclusions rested on cross-sectional statistics rather than following the same donors. Abundant cord blood beta clonotypes carried fewer insertions; memory repertoires showed none.

One entry per CDR3 protein, called by TCRdb with MiXCR from the 5' RACE reads. The repertoire consists of about 890,000 distinct CDR3 sequences, with 9% to 15% occurring once and the leading ten covering around 1.5%. The germline gives CDR1 SGHRS, CDR2 YFSETQ. Trimming cost V 3 bases and J 4 bases, with 20 bases left between them. CDR3 length: 16 residues. This clonotype was detected a few times. The target antigen is unknown. Donors were all healthy Caucasians. The sample was also linked to a second study, of yellow fever vaccine responses in identical twins.

This TCR derives from a woman aged 18 to 35 in good health. The genes are TRBV5-1 and TRBJ2-7; D is possibly TRBD1 or TRBD2 (7 bases each). The sample consisted of PBMCs. CDR3 amino acids: CASSSSGAGGGYEQYV. The CDR3 coding sequence is TGCGCCAGCAGCTCCAGCGGGGCAGGGGGAGGGTACGAGCAGTACGTC.